These 25 T cell receptor beta chains were sequenced from one sample in a study of cytomegalovirus exposure and HLA in healthy donors. Primers: 60 Vbeta forward and 13 Jbeta reverse. Produced via immunoSEQ multiplex PCR; TCRdb's table is partial and in-frame only. The table lists approximately 130,000 clones, about 80% of them singletons, with around 1.4% in the top ten. Sequencing input: PBMCs. Every receptor here comes from a woman under 30 in good health and CMV-seronegative.

This chain links TRBV6-4 with TRBJ1-2, with 9 bases fitting TRBD1. After removal of 2 bases from V and 7 bases from J, the junction contained 11 bases not matched to a gene. The CDR3 loop spans 16 amino acids. Germline loops: CDR1 MRHNA, CDR2 SNTAGT. This CDR3 reads CASSDDGQGPTGGYTF. As DNA, the CDR3 is TGTGCCAGCAGTGACGATGGACAGGGGCCCACCGGTGGCTACACCTTC.

The chain recombines TRBV27 with TRBJ1-2; D is undetermined. Germline assignment: CDR1 MNHEY and CDR2 SMNVEV (reference sequence). V was pared by 2 bases and J by 4 bases, with 14 bases between. The CDR3 has 15 residues. CDR3 sequence reads: CASSLKALTSYGYTF. The CDR3 region has the DNA TGTGCCAGCAGTTTAAAAGCCCTTACCTCCTATGGCTACACCTTC.

The CDR3 nucleotides are TGTGCCAGCAGCGCCTGGGGAGAGGTTTACGATAACTATGGCTACACCTTC. Encoded protein: CASSAWGEVYDNYGYTF. This chain connects TRBV2 to TRBJ1-2; D gene ambiguous. Germline V gene data show CDR1 as SNHLY and CDR2 as FYNNEI. Trimming cost V 6 bases and J 1 base, with 21 bases left between them. This CDR3 has 17 residues.

The chain has TRBV10-3 and TRBJ2-1; TRBD2 agrees at 14 bases. The V and J ends lost 3 bases and 8 bases, in that order; junction bases with no gene match: 3. CDR1 and CDR2 (germline): ENHRY, SYGVKD. CDR3 length equals 15 residues. CDR3 protein: CAISEGLAGGYEQFF. Here the CDR3 DNA reads TGTGCCATCAGTGAAGGACTAGCGGGAGGATATGAGCAGTTCTTC.

V gene TRBV10-2 combines with J gene TRBJ2-1; 8 nucleotides match TRBD2. The trim removed 7 bases at V and 6 bases at J, leaving 11 bases unmatched. The CDR3 totals 15 residues. From germline, CDR1 is WSHSY and CDR2 SAAADI. The CDR3: CASNLQFSGVNEQFF. The CDR3 nucleotides read TGCGCCAGCAATCTTCAATTTAGCGGGGTCAATGAGCAGTTCTTC.

V usage is TRBV9 and J usage is TRBJ1-4; 8 nucleotides line up with TRBD1. This CDR3 region has 14 residues. Germline-derived CDR1 and CDR2 are SGDLS and YYNGEE. After removal of 4 bases from V and 7 bases from J, the junction contained 6 bases not matched to a gene. CDR3 region: CASSRDRGGEKLFF. CDR3 bases: TGTGCCAGCAGCCGCGACAGGGGTGGTGAAAAACTGTTTTTT.

This chain joins TRBV7-9 and TRBJ2-7; TRBD1 is a possible D gene (5 bases). Germline V gene data show CDR1 as SEHNR and CDR2 as FQNEAQ (reference sequence). Trimming removed 4 bases at V and 3 bases at J, with 16 bases between. This CDR3 region has 15 residues. The CDR3 sequence is CASSSPDTGRYEQYF. CDR3 coding DNA: TGTGCCAGCAGCTCCCCGGACACCGGACGCTACGAGCAGTACTTC.

This clone was detected once. The chain carries TRBV29-1 and TRBJ2-7, with 13 bases lining up with TRBD2. Germline V gene data show CDR1 as SQVTM and CDR2 as ANQGSEA. With 7 bases clipped from V and 2 bases from J, the junction kept 8 bases outside the gene matches. The CDR3 has 15 amino acids. CDR3 DNA sequence: TGCAGCGCAACCGGACTAGCGGGAGCAGCCTACGAGCAGTACTTC. Its translation is CSATGLAGAAYEQYF.

This chain links TRBV14 with TRBJ1-4; D is uncertain. The CDR3 covers 12 residues. The germline V gene encodes CDR1 SGHDN and CDR2 FVKESK. V dropped 1 base and J dropped 8 bases, with 5 bases sitting between them. The CDR3 spells CASSQGGEKLFF. The CDR3, as DNA: TGTGCCAGCAGCCAAGGAGGAGAAAAACTGTTTTTT.

The chain uses TRBV6-1 and TRBJ1-2, with unresolved D. V lost 0 bases, J lost 4 bases, and 9 bases lay in between. Germline lookup yields CDR1 MNHNS and CDR2 SASEGT. This CDR3 has 14 residues. The CDR3 region has the DNA TGTGCCAGCAGTGAAGCGGAGGGTGGCTATGGCTACACCTTC. Translating gives CASSEAEGGYGYTF.

This clone occurred a few times. This sequence joins TRBV7-3 and TRBJ2-7; D is uncertain. Looked up from germline, CDR1 is SGHTA and CDR2 is FQGTGA. V lost 1 base and J lost 3, with 13 bases in between. The CDR3 has 15 residues. The CDR3 loop reads CASSLKSDSHYEQYF. In DNA form, the CDR3 reads TGTGCCAGCAGCTTAAAAAGCGACTCACACTACGAGCAGTACTTC.

The chain recombines TRBV7-6 with TRBJ1-1; TRBD1 matches at 8 bases. The CDR3 length is 15 residues. Germline CDR1 is SGHVS and CDR2 is FNYEAQ. V was clipped by 5 bases and J by 5 bases; unmatched bases: 10. This CDR3 is CASSLGAGGWTEAFF. The CDR3 nucleotides are TGTGCCAGCAGCCTGGGGGCAGGGGGCTGGACTGAAGCTTTCTTT.

The chain links TRBV4-1 to TRBJ2-7; D is perhaps TRBD1 (6 bases). The CDR3 runs 15 residues. The germline V gene has CDR1 MGHRA and CDR2 YSYEKL. The ends were cut back, 4 bases at V and 4 bases at J, with 17 bases in the middle. The CDR3 DNA reads TGCGCCAGCAGCCCGGCCGGGACACCAACGTACGAGCAGTACTTC. It codes for CASSPAGTPTYEQYF.

The V gene is TRBV4-2, the J gene TRBJ2-1; TRBD2 agrees at 10 bases. CDR1 is LGHNA, CDR2 YNFKEQ, per germline. J was trimmed by 6 bases and V by 1 base; bases with no gene match: 6. There are 16 residues in the CDR3. DNA for the CDR3: TGTGCCAGCAGCCAAGTATCTAGCGGGGGTTCCAATGAGCAGTTCTTC. It is translated as CASSQVSSGGSNEQFF.

V is TRBV6-1 and J is TRBJ2-5; D call uncertain. This CDR3 comprises 14 residues. Germline V gene data show CDR1 as MNHNS and CDR2 as SASEGT. V was trimmed by 2 bases and J by 1 base, leaving 8 bases between them. The CDR3 coding sequence is TGTGCCAGCAGTGAAAGTACGGTCCAAGAGACCCAGTACTTC. Protein: CASSESTVQETQYF.

This clone was detected only a few times. The chain combines TRBV7-9 with TRBJ1-1, with 7 bases that match TRBD1. CDR1 SEHNR and CDR2 FQNEAQ come from the germline V gene (reference sequence). V trimming: 1 base; J trimming: 0 bases; junction bases outside the gene matches: 2. The CDR3 is made up of 15 amino acids. CDR3 coding DNA: TGTGCCAGCAGCTTAGGCAGGGGGTTGAACACTGAAGCTTTCTTT. Amino acid sequence: CASSLGRGLNTEAFF.

This sequence joins TRBV12-5 and TRBJ2-2; perhaps TRBD2 as D (6 bases). V was shortened by 2 bases and J by 4 bases, with 8 bases between the two germline ends. Looked up from germline, CDR1 is LGHNT and CDR2 is FRNRAP. CDR3 length equals 14 residues. In DNA, the CDR3 is TGTGCTAGTGGTTTGACGGGAGTCACCGGGGAGCTGTTTTTT. Residues: CASGLTGVTGELFF.

The chain is built from TRBV4-3 and TRBJ2-5; D gene ambiguous. The DNA end favors TRBJ2-7, so the J call may be wrong. CDR1 is LGHNA and CDR2 is YSLEER in the germline V gene. The CDR3 extends over 13 amino acids. CDR3 nucleotide sequence: TGCGCCAGCAGCCAAGATGTGGTTAGCGAGCAGTACTTC. Translation: CASSQDVVSEQYF.

This chain links TRBV7-9 with TRBJ2-3; TRBD2 matches 11 bases. The V segment lost 4 bases and the J segment 1 base; nucleotides outside the gene matches: 13. The germline CDR1 and CDR2 sequences are SEHNR and FQNEAQ (reference sequence). This CDR3 comprises 19 residues. CDR3 nucleotides: TGTGCCAGCAGCTCTCGACTAGCGGGGCCGAAAGAAGGCACAGATACGCAGTATTTT. Protein: CASSSRLAGPKEGTDTQYF.

The rearrangement joins TRBV2 to TRBJ1-2; 7 bases line up with TRBD1. Germline CDR1 SNHLY, CDR2 FYNNEI. The CDR3 has 13 amino acids. J was trimmed by 8 bases and V by 6 bases; bases with no gene match: 9. CDR3 sequence reads: CASRYDREAGYTF. The CDR3, as DNA: TGTGCCAGCAGGTACGACAGGGAGGCGGGCTACACCTTC.

This clone was counted a few times. The chain is built from TRBV5-6 and TRBJ1-1, with TRBD1 matching over 7 bases. The ends lost 3 bases at V and 9 bases at J; junction bases unmatched: 14. CDR3 length: 15 amino acids. Germline V lookup: CDR1 SGHDT, CDR2 YYEEEE. The CDR3 DNA is TGTGCCAGCAGCTCGGTGGAACGGACAGGTGGAAAAGCTTTCTTT. Its protein product is CASSSVERTGGKAFF.

Note on this clone: Compared with germline, one end of the junction differs, possibly owing to a read error. The rearrangement joins TRBV19 to TRBJ2-7; 7 nucleotides agree with TRBD1. This CDR3 comprises 16 residues. Germline CDR1 LNHDA, CDR2 SQIVND (reference sequence). CDR3 protein: CASSLEGGRKSYEQYF. The DNA of the CDR3 is TGTGCCAGTAGTCTAGAAGGGGGCCGAAAATCCTACGAGCAGTACTTC. Complete variable domain (other parts from reference TRBV19 and TRBJ2-7): DGGITQSPKYLFRKEGQNVTLSCEQNLNHDAMYWYRQDPGQGLRLIYYSQIVNDFQKGDIAEGYSVSREKKESFPLTVTSAQKNPTAFYLCASSLEGGRKSYEQYFGPGTRLTVT.

This clone was observed a single time. The V gene is TRBV11-3, the J gene TRBJ2-2, with 7 bases identical to TRBD1. Germline V gene lookup returns CDR1 SGHNT and CDR2 YENEEA. V shed 5 bases and J 4 bases; nucleotides not matched to a gene: 7. The length of the CDR3 is 15 residues. CDR3 DNA sequence: TGTGCCAGCAGCCGTGGGACAGAGACCACCGGGGAGCTGTTTTTT. It translates to CASSRGTETTGELFF.

This chain joins TRBV5-1 and TRBJ2-7; TRBD2 matches 12 bases. CDR1 is SGHRS, CDR2 YFSETQ, per germline. V dropped 4 bases and J dropped 6; count of bases not matched to a gene: 8. This CDR3 is built from 15 residues. The CDR3 DNA reads TGCGCCAGCAGCCTCACTAGCGGGAGGCTGTTCGAGCAGTACTTC. It translates to CASSLTSGRLFEQYF.

The V and J genes are TRBV27 and TRBJ2-5; 13 nucleotides line up with TRBD2. The V gene end was trimmed by 6 bases and the J gene end by 2 bases; junction bases not matched to a gene: 3. Germline loops: CDR1 MNHEY, CDR2 SMNVEV (reference sequence). This CDR3 comprises 15 residues. In nucleotides, the CDR3 is TGTGCCAGCAGCGGACTAGCGGGGGATCAAGAGACCCAGTACTTC. Translation gives CASSGLAGDQETQYF.